This T cell receptor beta chain was recovered during a study of cytomegalovirus exposure and HLA in healthy donors. General study results and limits: Later analysis revealed greater clonal expansion in HLA-associated TCR beta chains than in equally common others. It was in a later analysis that TCR association rates were seen to vary by HLA locus, highest for DRB1 and lowest for HLA-C.

Both 60 Vbeta primers and 13 Jbeta primers went into the PCR. Method: immunoSEQ multiplex PCR; TCRdb's copy keeps in-frame clones and lacks some. The repertoire includes 100,000 to 150,000 clones, roughly 8.8% of them detected once, and roughly 6.4% sits in the top ten. This clone was counted a few times. The antigen is not known. The source of this sequence is a woman aged 40 to 50 in good health and CMV-seropositive. Sequenced input: PBMCs.

CDR3 nucleotides: TGTGCCAGCAGCGCAGCGGGAGACCTCTACAATGAGCAGTTCTTC. Residues: CASSAAGDLYNEQFF. The chain is built from TRBV9 and TRBJ2-1; 8 bases agree with TRBD2. Trimming removed 3 bases from V and 3 bases from J; junction bases left unmatched: 5. The germline gives CDR1 SGDLS, CDR2 YYNGEE. This CDR3 spans 15 amino acids.